The rows below give T cell receptor beta chains drawn from one sample of a study of T cell changes during pregnancy in multiple sclerosis. Measured with immunoSEQ multiplex PCR; TCRdb has only the in-frame clones, and not every one. Altogether about 80,000 clones are present, 90% to 95% being singletons, with the ten largest covering 2% to 3%. The sample in question was peripheral blood, obtained after pregnancy. These TCRs come from a female donor in good health, enrolled as a control in a pregnancy study. The CDR3 runs from the conserved cysteine through the conserved F or W. D genes are given only for firm matches.

V	J	D	CDR3
TRBV11-2	TRBJ2-1	.	CATQQTLSSYNEQFF
TRBV6-1	TRBJ2-7	TRBD2	CASFSRTSGTYEQYF
TRBV6-1	TRBJ2-4	.	CASSDGRGTQGIQYF
TRBV7-2	TRBJ2-7	TRBD2	CASSSNIAGAYEQYF
TRBV6-5	TRBJ2-3	.	CASQSSTDTQYF
TRBV9	TRBJ1-2	TRBD1	CASSVDPRQGLNYGYTF
TRBV2	TRBJ2-5	.	CASNRDIEETQYF
TRBV10-3	TRBJ2-7	.	CAISVHSTYEQYF
TRBV19	TRBJ2-5	TRBD1	CASRDRGRETQYF
TRBV6-1	TRBJ1-3	TRBD1	CASRRTGPGNTIYF
TRBV7-8	TRBJ2-4	TRBD1	CASSSGLGQGQGNIQYF
TRBV7-2	TRBJ2-7	.	CASSLAGSSYEQYF
TRBV27	TRBJ2-3	TRBD2	CASSLRLAGGEQYF
TRBV28	TRBJ2-1	TRBD2	CASSRTSGGSSYNEQFF
TRBV9	TRBJ1-1	.	CASSVDLRNTEAFF
TRBV11-2	TRBJ2-7	.	CASSIPGQDYEQYF
TRBV25-1	TRBJ2-3	.	CASSVRTGGSDTQYF
TRBV7-3	TRBJ1-1	.	CASSPTAMNTEAFF
TRBV7-3	TRBJ2-1	TRBD1	CASSSLVRQGSNEQFF
TRBV19	TRBJ2-5	TRBD1	CASSIAQGVGSAETQYF
TRBV5-6	TRBJ2-3	TRBD2	CASSLRLAGRTDTQYF
TRBV5-6	TRBJ1-3	.	CASSLGLTIYF
TRBV6-5	TRBJ2-5	TRBD1	CASSRQGVAGTQYF
TRBV19	TRBJ1-5	TRBD1	CASSNRNRGQQPQHF
TRBV12-5	TRBJ1-5	TRBD1	CASGQGAQGKHF
TRBV10-3	TRBJ2-5	TRBD2	CAISEDMAGEETQYF
TRBV19	TRBJ1-1	.	CASSIAGEKAANTEAFF
TRBV4-2	TRBJ2-2	TRBD2	CASTAGGTGELFF
TRBV4-1	TRBJ1-5	.	CASSNRLTSNQPQHF
TRBV7-2	TRBJ2-5	.	CASSLALPQETQYF
TRBV30	TRBJ1-2	TRBD1	CAWSGRGLGYTF
TRBV28	TRBJ2-1	TRBD2	CASSFSTSAQSSYNEQFF
TRBV15	TRBJ2-5	TRBD2	CATSRDGGGPETQYF
TRBV2	TRBJ1-2	TRBD1	CASSNGDRGGSYGYTF
TRBV6-1	TRBJ1-3	TRBD1	CASNVRTGGFNTIYF
TRBV5-1	TRBJ1-5	.	CASSLGVGNQPQHF
TRBV5-3	TRBJ2-2	.	CARSLVYTGELFF
TRBV7-3	TRBJ2-1	TRBD1	CASSLFGTGTYNEQFF
TRBV4-1	TRBJ2-2	.	CASSLETRTGELFF
TRBV18	TRBJ2-7	.	CASSPPSSYEQYF
TRBV7-2	TRBJ1-2	TRBD1	CASSPQGLRGYTF
TRBV20-1	TRBJ2-3	.	CSGGSTDTQYF
TRBV28	TRBJ2-7	TRBD2	CASSLATSGQYEQYF
TRBV10-2	TRBJ1-2	.	CASSEFRVSGYTF
TRBV5-6	TRBJ1-5	TRBD1	CASSLGTGGGQPQHF
TRBV13	TRBJ1-2	TRBD1	CASMSNIGDRRLTF
TRBV30	TRBJ1-1	.	CAWSVGGKAFF
TRBV10-1	TRBJ2-5	TRBD1	CASSGQGAETQYF
TRBV6-1	TRBJ1-1	TRBD1	CASQLVRDSEAFF